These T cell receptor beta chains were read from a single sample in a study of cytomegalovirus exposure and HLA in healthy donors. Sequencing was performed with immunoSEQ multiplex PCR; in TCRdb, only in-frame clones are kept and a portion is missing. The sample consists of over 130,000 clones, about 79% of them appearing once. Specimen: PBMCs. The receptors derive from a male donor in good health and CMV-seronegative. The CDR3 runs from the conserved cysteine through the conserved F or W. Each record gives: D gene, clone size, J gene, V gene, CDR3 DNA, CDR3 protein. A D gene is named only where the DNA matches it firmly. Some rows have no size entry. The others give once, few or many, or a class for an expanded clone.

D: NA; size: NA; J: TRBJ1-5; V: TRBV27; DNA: TGTGCCAGCAGTTTGCAGGGGTCCCATCAGCCCCAGCATTTT; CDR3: CASSLQGSHQPQHF
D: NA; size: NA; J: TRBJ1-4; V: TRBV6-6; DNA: TGTGCCAGCAGTTCCCCCAGTCAGAATGAAAAACTGTTTTTT; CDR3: CASSSPSQNEKLFF
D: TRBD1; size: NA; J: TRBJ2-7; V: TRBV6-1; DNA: TGTGCCAGCAGTCCCGGGACAGAGATCTACGAGCAGTACTTC; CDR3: CASSPGTEIYEQYF
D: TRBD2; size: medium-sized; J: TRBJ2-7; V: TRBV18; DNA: TGTGCCAGCTCACCCCCAGCGGGAGCGGCCTACGAGCAGTACTTC; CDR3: CASSPPAGAAYEQYF
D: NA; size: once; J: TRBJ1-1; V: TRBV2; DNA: TGTGCCAGCAGTGAACAGGGTCTGGGCACTGAAGCTTTCTTT; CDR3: CASSEQGLGTEAFF
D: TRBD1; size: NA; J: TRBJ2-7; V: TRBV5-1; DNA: TGCGCCAGCAGCCAAGGTCCGGGACAGAACTACGAGCAGTACTTC; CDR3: CASSQGPGQNYEQYF
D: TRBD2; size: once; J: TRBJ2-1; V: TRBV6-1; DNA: TGTGCCAGCAGTGAAGACCCAGCGGGGGCCTACAATGAGCAGTTCTTC; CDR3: CASSEDPAGAYNEQFF
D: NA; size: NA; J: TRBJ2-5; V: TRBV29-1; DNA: TGCAGCGTTGGCCAGATCCAAGAGACCCAGTACTTC; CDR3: CSVGQIQETQYF
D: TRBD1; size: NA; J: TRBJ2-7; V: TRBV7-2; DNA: TGTGCCAGCAGCTGGTGGGACAGGGAGAACGAGCAGTACTTC; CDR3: CASSWWDRENEQYF
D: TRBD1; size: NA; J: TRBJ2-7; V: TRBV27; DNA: TGTGCCTCTAAAAACCGGGACAGTAACCCCTACGAGCAGTACTTC; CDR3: CASKNRDSNPYEQYF
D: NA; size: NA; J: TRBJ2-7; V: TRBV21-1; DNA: TGTGCCAGCAGCCATAGTAAGGGGGCTTACGAGCAGTACTTC; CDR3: CASSHSKGAYEQYF
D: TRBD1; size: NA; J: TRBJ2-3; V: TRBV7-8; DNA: TGTGCCAGCAGCTTAAACGAGAACAGGGGTACGGGCGGTTTTTCGCAGTATTTT; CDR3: CASSLNENRGTGGFSQYF
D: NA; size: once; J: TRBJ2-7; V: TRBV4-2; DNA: TGTGCCAGCAGCCAGGAACAGTCTTGGTCCCCTGGCGAGCAGTACTTC; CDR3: CASSQEQSWSPGEQYF
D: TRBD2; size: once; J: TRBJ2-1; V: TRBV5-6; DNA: TGTGCCAGCAGCTTGCCCTGGCGGGAGGGCCGGGGCCATGAGCAGTTCTTC; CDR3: CASSLPWREGRGHEQFF
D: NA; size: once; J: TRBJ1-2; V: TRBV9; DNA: TGTGCCAGCAGCTTCGGGACAACTCTAGAATATGGCTACACCTTC; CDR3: CASSFGTTLEYGYTF
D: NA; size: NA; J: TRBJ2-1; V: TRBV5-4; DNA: TGTGCCAGCAGCCCGAGAAACGTAGGGGACAATGAGCAGTTCTTC; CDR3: CASSPRNVGDNEQFF
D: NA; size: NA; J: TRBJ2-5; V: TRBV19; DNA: TGTGCCAGTAGTATAGGTGGCAGCCCAGGAGAGACCCAGTACTTC; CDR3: CASSIGGSPGETQYF
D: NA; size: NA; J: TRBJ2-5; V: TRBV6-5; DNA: TGTGCCAGCAGGAGGACATTCCAAGAGACCCAGTACTTC; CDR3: CASRRTFQETQYF
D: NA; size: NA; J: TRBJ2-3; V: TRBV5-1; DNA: TGCGCCAGTACGACTCTGTTAGCGTCGAGCACAGATACGCAGTATTTT; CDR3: CASTTLLASSTDTQYF
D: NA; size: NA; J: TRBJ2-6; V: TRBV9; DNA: TGTGCCAGCAGTGTCCGGGGGGCGTCTGGGGCCAACGTCCTGACTTTC; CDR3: CASSVRGASGANVLTF
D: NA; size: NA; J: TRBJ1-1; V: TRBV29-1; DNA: TGCAGCGTCACCCCATGGGGGCGGAACACTGAAGCTTTCTTT; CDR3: CSVTPWGRNTEAFF
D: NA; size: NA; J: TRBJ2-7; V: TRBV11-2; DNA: TGTGCCAGCAGCCCGAGGGGGTGGGGCGAGCAGTACTTC; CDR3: CASSPRGWGEQYF
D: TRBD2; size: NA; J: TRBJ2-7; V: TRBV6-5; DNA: TGTGCCAGCAGTCCGCGGGAGGGCCGGTACGAGCAGTACTTC; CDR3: CASSPREGRYEQYF
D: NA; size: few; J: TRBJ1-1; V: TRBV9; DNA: TGTGCCAGCAGCGTTTATCCGGGTTTGAACACTGAAGCTTTCTTT; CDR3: CASSVYPGLNTEAFF
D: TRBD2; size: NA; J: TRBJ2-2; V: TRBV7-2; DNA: TGTGCCAGCAGCTCTGACCTTGGGACTAGCGGGACTAACACCGGGGAGCTGTTTTTT; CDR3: CASSSDLGTSGTNTGELFF
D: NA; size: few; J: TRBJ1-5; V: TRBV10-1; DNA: TGCGCCAGCAGTGGGGAGGCTCATCAGCCCCAGCATTTT; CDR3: CASSGEAHQPQHF
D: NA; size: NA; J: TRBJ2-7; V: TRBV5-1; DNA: TGCGCCAGCAGCGGGGAGAACAGCTACGAGCAGTACTTC; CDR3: CASSGENSYEQYF
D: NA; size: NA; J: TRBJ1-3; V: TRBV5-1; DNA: TGCGCCAGCAGCCCCCAGGGGCCAATTTCTGGAAACACCATATATTTT; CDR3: CASSPQGPISGNTIYF
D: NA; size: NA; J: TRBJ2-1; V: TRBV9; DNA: TGTGCCAGCACGCCCGGGGGATACTACAATGAGCAGTTCTTC; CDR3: CASTPGGYYNEQFF
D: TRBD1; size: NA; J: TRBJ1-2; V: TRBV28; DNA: TGTGCCAGCAGTTTATCCGGAGGCATACAGGGGCAGGGCTACACCTTC; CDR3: CASSLSGGIQGQGYTF
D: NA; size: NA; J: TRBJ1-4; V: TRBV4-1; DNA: TGCGCCAGCAGCCAAGAACGCTATTCTGGGGACTTGGGTGAACTGTTTTTT; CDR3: CASSQERYSGDLGELFF
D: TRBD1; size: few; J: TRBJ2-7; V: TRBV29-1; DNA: TGCAGCGCCCTGACCGGGACAGGGGGCCCCTACGAGCAGTACTTC; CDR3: CSALTGTGGPYEQYF
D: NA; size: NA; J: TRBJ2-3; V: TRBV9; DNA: TGTGCCAGCAGCGTGTCAGGGGCGGACGCAGATACGCAGTATTTT; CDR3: CASSVSGADADTQYF
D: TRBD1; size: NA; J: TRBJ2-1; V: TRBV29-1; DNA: TGCAGCGGGACAGGGGCCTACAATGAGCAGTTCTTC; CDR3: CSGTGAYNEQFF
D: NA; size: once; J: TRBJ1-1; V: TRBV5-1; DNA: TGCGCCAGCAGGGGGACTCTGGCTGTGTACACTGAAGCTTTCTTT; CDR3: CASRGTLAVYTEAFF
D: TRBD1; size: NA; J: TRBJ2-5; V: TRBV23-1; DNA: TGCGCCAGCAGTCAATGGGAGACAGGGGCCCCCCCAGAGACCCAGTACTTC; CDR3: CASSQWETGAPPETQYF
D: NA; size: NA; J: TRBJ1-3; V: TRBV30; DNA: TGTGCCTGGAGCGAAATAATGGGGGGGAGGGACACCATATATTTT; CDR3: CAWSEIMGGRDTIYF
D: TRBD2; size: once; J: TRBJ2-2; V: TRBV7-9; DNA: TGTGCCAGCAGCTTAGTTCTAGCGGGAGTGCGAACCGGGGAGCTGTTTTTT; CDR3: CASSLVLAGVRTGELFF
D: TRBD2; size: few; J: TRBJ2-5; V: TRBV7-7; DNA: TGTGCTAGCAGCTTAGGATTACTAGCGGGTTTTGAGACCCAGTACTTC; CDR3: CASSLGLLAGFETQYF
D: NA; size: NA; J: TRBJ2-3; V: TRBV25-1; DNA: TGTGCCAGCAGCACTAGCCGGAGCACAGATACGCAGTATTTT; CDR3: CASSTSRSTDTQYF
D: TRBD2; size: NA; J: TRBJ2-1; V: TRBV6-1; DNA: TGTGCCGCAACTAGCGGGAGGGCTAATGAGCAGTTCTTC; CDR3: CAATSGRANEQFF
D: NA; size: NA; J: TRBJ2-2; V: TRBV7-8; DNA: TGTGCCAGCAGCCCCCCCCTTAGCGGATTCACCGGGGAGCTGTTTTTT; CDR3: CASSPPLSGFTGELFF
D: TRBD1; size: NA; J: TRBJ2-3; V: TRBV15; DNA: TGTGCCACCAGCAGGGGACAGGGGAGGGCAGATACGCAGTATTTT; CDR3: CATSRGQGRADTQYF
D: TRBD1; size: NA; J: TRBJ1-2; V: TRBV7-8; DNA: TGTGCCAGCAGCCACGACAGGGTTGCTAACTATGGCTACACCTTC; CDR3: CASSHDRVANYGYTF
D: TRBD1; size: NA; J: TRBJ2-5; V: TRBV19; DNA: TGTGCCAGTAGGGACAGGGTCCAAGAGACCCAGTACTTC; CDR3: CASRDRVQETQYF
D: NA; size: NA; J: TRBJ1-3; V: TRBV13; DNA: TGTGCCAGCAGCTTAATGTGGGCTACTGACTCTGGAAACACCATATATTTT; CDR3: CASSLMWATDSGNTIYF
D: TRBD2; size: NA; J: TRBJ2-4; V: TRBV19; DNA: TGTGCCAGTAGTTTTGCGGGAGGAGCCAAAAACATTCAGTACTTC; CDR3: CASSFAGGAKNIQYF
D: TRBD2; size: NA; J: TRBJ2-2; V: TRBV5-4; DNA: TGTGCCAGCAGCTTGGGGCTAGCGGGTTCGAACACCGGGGAGCTGTTTTTT; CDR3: CASSLGLAGSNTGELFF
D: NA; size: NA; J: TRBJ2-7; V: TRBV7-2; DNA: TGTGCCAGCAGCCCCGAAACAGGGACCCCGCAGTACTTC; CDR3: CASSPETGTPQYF
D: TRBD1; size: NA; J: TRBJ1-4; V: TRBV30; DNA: TGTGCCGCCTACAGGGGACTGGGTGAAAAACTGTTTTTT; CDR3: CAAYRGLGEKLFF
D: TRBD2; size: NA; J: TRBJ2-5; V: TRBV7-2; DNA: TGTGCCAGCAGCGGGACTAGGACGGTGGAGACCCAGTACTTC; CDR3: CASSGTRTVETQYF
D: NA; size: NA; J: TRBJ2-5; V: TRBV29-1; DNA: TGCAGCGTTGTAGTTGTACGAGAGACCCAGTACTTC; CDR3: CSVVVVRETQYF
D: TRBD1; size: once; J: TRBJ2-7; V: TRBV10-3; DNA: TGTGCCATCAGAGGGACAGGGGACCACGAGCAGTACTTC; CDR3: CAIRGTGDHEQYF
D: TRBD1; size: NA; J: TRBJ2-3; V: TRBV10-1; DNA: TGCGCCAGAGGGACAGAGAGATCGCAGTATTTT; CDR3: CARGTERSQYF
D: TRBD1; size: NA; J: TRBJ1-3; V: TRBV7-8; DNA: TGTGCCAGCAGCCCCGAACTAGGACAGGGGGCGGTTCTGGGGCTATATTTT; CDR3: CASSPELGQGAVLGLYF
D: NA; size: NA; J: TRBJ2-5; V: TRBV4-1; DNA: TGCGCCAGCAGCACCCGGGACCAAGAGACCCAGTACTTC; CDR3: CASSTRDQETQYF
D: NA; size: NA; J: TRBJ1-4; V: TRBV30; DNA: TGTGCCTGGAGTGTGCGGCTTCGACTGTTTTTT; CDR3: CAWSVRLRLFF
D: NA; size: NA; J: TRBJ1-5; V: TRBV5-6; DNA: TGTGCCAGCAGCACCGGTCCGTATAGCAATCAGCCCCAGCATTTT; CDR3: CASSTGPYSNQPQHF
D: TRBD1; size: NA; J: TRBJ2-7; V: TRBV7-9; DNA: TGTGCCAGCAGCCCTCGGACAGGGGGCTACGAGCAGTACTTC; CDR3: CASSPRTGGYEQYF